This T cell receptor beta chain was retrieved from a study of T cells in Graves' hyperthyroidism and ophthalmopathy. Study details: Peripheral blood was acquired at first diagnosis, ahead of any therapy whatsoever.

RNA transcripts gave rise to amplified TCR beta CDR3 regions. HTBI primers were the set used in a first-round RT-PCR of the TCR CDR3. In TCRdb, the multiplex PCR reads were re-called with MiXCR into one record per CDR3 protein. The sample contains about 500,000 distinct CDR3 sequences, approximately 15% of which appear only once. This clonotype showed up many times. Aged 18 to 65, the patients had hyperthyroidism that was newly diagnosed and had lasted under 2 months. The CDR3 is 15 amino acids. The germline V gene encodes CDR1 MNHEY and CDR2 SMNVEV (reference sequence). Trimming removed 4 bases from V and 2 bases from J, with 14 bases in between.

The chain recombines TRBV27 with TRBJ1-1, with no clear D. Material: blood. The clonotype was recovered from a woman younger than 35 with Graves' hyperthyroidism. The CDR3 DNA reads TGTGCCAGCAGTTCCCGGGCCCGAATCAACACTGAAGCTTTCTTT. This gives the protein CASSSRARINTEAFF.